This T cell receptor beta chain was identified in a study of blood T cell repertoires in COVID-19 (TCRdb year 2020). Some background on the complete study: Samples from collaborators originated in the United States, Italy and Spain and spanned both the acute and convalescent phases of COVID-19. The sample metadata nearly always contained a de-identified subject ID, COVID-19 status, age in years and sex. Samples came from the ongoing ImmuneRACE study (first 160 participants) plus 1,254 subjects from 6 global collaborators. Deeply sampled blood TCRbeta repertoires from subjects exposed to, actively infected with, or recovered from COVID-19 were included in the dataset. The repertoires were made available in a free public database intended to serve as a resource for research on the immune response to SARS-CoV-2. HLA class I and class II types, where available, came from metadata supplied by the sample provider rather than from assay-based typing. The prospective study material was composed of cDNA or gDNA derived from T cells, B-cell-depleted T cells, or PBMCs.

Each collaborating institution followed its own protocols to collect whole blood in K2EDTA tubes. For TCRbeta analysis, collaborators shipped samples in one of three forms: frozen whole blood, isolated PBMCs, or DNA extracted from either of those sample types. The CDR3 contains 13 residues, cysteine and phenylalanine counted. The kept DNA is CDR3 alone, 39 bases in frame from the first base. V and J lose 7 bases and 1 base, and a span of 10 bases separates them. The germline V gene supplies CDR1 MNHEY and CDR2 SVGAGI. On the study overall, not on this receptor specifically: Clinical and demographic metadata were provided uncurated, with the amount varying by source and participant.

TCRbeta CDR3 regions were amplified from genomic DNA by means of the immunoSEQ Assay, a bias-controlled multiplex PCR. The original methods were these. The number of nucleated cells in each sample was estimated from the amplification of reference gene primers within the assay. To quantify the absolute abundance of each unique TCRbeta CDR3 rearrangement, sequence reads were collapsed and filtered. For each sample, productive Simpson clonality was calculated as the square root of Simpson's diversity index across productive rearrangements. As stored in TCRdb, this immuneACCESS dataset retains in-frame rearrangements with V and J assigned. A fraction of the clones does not appear; measured against another copy, unresolved V genes explain less than half of the discrepancy, and the remainder lacks a known reason. V and J calls plus clone size are reproduced from that table; the DNA served to infer D and trimming. The sample table lists about 92,000 clones, less than 75% of them with a count of one. 20% to 25% of the sample comes from the top ten.

In regard to this clone: Its binding antigen is unknown. No much larger clone exists at a distance of one base, and base qualities are not known.

Sequenced: peripheral blood. The rearranged chain carries TRBV6-5 and TRBJ1-1, with the D gene too uncertain to name. This clonotype was obtained from a woman in her sixties in a cohort sampled during active or convalescent COVID-19. The sequenced DNA: TGTGCCAGCAAACAGACACGGAACACTGAAGCTTTCTTT. This encodes CASKQTRNTEAFF.